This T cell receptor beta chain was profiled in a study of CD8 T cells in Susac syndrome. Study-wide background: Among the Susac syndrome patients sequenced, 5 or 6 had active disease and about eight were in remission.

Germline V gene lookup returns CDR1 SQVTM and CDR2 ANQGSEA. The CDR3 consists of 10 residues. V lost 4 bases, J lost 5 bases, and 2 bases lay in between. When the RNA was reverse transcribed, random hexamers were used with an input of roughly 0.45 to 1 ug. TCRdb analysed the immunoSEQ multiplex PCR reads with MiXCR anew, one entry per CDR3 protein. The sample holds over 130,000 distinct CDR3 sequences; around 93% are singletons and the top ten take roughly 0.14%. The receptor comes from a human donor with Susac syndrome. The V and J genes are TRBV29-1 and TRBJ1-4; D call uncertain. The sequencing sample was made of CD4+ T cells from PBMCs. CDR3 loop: CSVANEKLFF. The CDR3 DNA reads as TGCAGCGTTGCCAATGAAAAACTGTTTTTT.